These 2 T cell receptor beta chains came from one sample sequenced in a study of blood T cell repertoires in COVID-19. Clones were sequenced by immunoSEQ multiplex PCR, and TCRdb holds only the in-frame ones, with some missing. The table records about 230,000 clones, less than 90% of them present only once. The specimen sequenced was peripheral blood. The receptors were sampled from a woman older than 75 with active or convalescent COVID-19.

The chain combines TRBV4-1 with TRBJ2-7; D might be TRBD1 (5 bases). Germline loops: CDR1 MGHRA, CDR2 YSYEKL. The CDR3 covers 16 residues. Trimming shortened V by 0 bases and J by 0 bases, and 12 bases separated the two germline ends. In DNA form, the CDR3 reads TGCGCCAGCAGCCAAGATGGGGCAGCCACCTCCTACGAGCAGTACTTC. It translates to CASSQDGAATSYEQYF.

Notes on this clone: Compared with germline, one end of the junction differs, possibly owing to a read error. This chain connects TRBV7-7 to TRBJ2-5, with 9 bases lining up with TRBD2. This CDR3 region has 16 residues. Germline values: CDR1 SSHAT, CDR2 FNYEAQ (reference sequence). As DNA, the CDR3 is TGTGCTAGCAGCTTACGGGTAGCGGGGGCCAAAGAGACCCAGTACTTC. This translates into CASSLRVAGAKETQYF.